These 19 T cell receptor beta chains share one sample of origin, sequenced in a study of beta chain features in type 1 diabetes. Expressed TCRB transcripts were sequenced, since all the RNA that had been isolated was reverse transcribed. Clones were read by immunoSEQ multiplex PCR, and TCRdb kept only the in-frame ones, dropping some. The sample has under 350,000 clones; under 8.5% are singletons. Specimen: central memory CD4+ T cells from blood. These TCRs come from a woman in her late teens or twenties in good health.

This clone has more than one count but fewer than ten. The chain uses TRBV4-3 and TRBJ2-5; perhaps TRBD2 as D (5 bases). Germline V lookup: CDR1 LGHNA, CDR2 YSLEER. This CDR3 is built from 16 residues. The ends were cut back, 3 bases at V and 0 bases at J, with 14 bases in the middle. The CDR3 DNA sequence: TGCGCCAGCAGCCATGGCCATTCCGGGAACCAAGAGACCCAGTACTTC. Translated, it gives CASSHGHSGNQETQYF.

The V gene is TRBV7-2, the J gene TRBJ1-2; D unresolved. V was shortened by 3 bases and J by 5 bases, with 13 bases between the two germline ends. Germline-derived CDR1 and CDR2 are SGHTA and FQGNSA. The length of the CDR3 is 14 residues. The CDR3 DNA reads TGTGCCAGCAGCTTGAGAACACAGCTTTATGGCTACACCTTC. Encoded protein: CASSLRTQLYGYTF.

CDR3 in amino acids: CASSFLGAYEQYF. DNA for the CDR3: TGTGCCAGCAGCTTTCTAGGGGCCTACGAGCAGTACTTC. The rearrangement links TRBV7-3 to TRBJ2-7, with D tentatively TRBD1 (5 bases). Germline assignment: CDR1 SGHTA and CDR2 FQGTGA. This CDR3 is built from 13 residues. With 3 bases removed from V and 2 bases from J, the gap between germline ends came to 8 bases.

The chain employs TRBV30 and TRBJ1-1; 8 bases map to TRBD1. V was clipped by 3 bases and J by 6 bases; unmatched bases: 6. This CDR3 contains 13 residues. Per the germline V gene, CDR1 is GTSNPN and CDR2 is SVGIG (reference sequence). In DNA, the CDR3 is TGTGCCTGGAGGATAAACAGGGGGGCTGAAGCTTTCTTT. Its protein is CAWRINRGAEAFF.

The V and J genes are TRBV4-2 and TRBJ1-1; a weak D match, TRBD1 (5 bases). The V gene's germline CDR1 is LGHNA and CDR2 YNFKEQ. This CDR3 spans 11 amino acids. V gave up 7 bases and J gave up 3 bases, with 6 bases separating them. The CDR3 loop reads CASTRDTEAFF. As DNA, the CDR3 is TGTGCCAGCACCAGGGACACTGAAGCTTTCTTT.

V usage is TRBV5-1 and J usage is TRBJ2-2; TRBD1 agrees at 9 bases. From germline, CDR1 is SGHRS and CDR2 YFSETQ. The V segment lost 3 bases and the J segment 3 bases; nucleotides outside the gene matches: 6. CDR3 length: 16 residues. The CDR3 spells CASSYTGTGHTGELFF. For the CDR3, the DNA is TGCGCCAGCAGCTATACCGGGACAGGGCACACCGGGGAGCTGTTTTTT.

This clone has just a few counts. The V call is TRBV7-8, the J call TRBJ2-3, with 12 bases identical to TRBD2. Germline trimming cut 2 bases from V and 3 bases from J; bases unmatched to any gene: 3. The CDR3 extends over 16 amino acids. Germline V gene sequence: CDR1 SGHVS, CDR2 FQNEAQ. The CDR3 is CASSLTSGGRTDTQYF. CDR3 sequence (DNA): TGTGCCAGCAGCTTAACTAGCGGGGGGCGTACAGATACGCAGTATTTT.

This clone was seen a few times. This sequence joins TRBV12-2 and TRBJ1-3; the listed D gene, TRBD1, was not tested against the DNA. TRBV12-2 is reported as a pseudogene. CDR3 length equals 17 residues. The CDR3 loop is CASRLESTGGSGNTIYF. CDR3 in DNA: TGTGCAAGTCGCTTGGAATCGACAGGGGGTTCTGGAAACACCATATATTTT.

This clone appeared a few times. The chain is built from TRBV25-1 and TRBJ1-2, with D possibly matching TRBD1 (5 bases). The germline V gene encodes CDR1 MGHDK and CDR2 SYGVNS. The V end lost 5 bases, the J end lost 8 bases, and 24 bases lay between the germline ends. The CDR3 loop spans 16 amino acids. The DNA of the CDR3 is TGTGCCAGCAGTTTACAGGTTACCCAATCCGGGGACGGCTACACCTTC. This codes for CASSLQVTQSGDGYTF.

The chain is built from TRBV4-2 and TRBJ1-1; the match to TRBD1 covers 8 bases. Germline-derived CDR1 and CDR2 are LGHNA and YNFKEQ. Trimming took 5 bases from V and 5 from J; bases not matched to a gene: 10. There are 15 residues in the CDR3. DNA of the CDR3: TGTGCCAGCAGCGGAACGAGACAGGGGAGGACTGAAGCTTTCTTT. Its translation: CASSGTRQGRTEAFF.

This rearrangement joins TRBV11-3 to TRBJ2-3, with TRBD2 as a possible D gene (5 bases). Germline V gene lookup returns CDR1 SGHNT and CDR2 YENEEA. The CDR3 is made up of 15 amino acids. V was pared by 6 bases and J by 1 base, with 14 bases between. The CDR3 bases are TGTGCCAGCAGGGCCGAGGGTTCTGGCACAGATACGCAGTATTTT. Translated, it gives CASRAEGSGTDTQYF.

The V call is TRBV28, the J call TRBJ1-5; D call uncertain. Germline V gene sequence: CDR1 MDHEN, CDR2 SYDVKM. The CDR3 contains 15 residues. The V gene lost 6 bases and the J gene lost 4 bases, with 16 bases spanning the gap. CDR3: CASRDKDGLNQPQHF. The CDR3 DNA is TGTGCCAGCAGGGATAAGGACGGCCTAAATCAGCCCCAGCATTTT.

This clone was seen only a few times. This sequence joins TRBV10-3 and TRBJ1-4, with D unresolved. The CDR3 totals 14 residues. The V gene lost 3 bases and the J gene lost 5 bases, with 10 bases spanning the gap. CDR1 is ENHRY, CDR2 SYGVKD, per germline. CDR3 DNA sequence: TGTGCCATCAGTGAAAACCTCCAAAATGAAAAACTGTTTTTT. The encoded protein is CAISENLQNEKLFF.

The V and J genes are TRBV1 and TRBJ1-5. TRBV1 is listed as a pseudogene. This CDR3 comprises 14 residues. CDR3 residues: CTSSQGLPPQPQHF. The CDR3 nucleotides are TGCACCAGCAGCCAAGGTCTCCCTCCGCAGCCCCAGCATTTT.

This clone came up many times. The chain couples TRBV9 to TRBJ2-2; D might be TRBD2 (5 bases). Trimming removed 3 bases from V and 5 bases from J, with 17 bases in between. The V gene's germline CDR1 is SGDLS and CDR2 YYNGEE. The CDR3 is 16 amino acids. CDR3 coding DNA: TGTGCCAGCAGCGACCCTTGGCAGACTACGACCGGGGAGCTGTTTTTT. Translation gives CASSDPWQTTTGELFF.

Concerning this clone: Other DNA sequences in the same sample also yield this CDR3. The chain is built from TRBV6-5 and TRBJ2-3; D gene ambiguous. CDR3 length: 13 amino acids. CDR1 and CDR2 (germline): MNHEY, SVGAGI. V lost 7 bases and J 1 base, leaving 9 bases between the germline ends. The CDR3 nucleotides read TGTGCCAGCACCTTACCTGGCACAGATACGCAGTATTTT. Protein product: CASTLPGTDTQYF.

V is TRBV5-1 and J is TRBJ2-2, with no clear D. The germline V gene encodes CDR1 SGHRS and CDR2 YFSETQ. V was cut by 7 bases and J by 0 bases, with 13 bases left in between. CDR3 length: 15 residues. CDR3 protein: CASRSGFTNTGELFF. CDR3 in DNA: TGCGCCAGCCGATCTGGGTTTACGAACACCGGGGAGCTGTTTTTT.

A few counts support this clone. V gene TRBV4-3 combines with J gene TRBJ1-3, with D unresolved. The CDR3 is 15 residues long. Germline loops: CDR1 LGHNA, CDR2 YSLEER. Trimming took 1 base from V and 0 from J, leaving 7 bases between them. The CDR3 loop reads CASSQAQISGNTIYF. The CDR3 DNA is TGCGCCAGCAGCCAAGCCCAGATCTCTGGAAACACCATATATTTT.

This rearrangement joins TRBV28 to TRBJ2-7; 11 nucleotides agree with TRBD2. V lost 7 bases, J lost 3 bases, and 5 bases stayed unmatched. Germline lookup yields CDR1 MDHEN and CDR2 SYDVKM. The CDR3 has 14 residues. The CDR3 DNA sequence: TGTGCCAGCACCCTAGCGGGGGGCAACTACGAGCAGTACGTC. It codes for CASTLAGGNYEQYV.